The rows below give T cell receptor beta chains drawn from one sample of a study of T cells in Graves' hyperthyroidism and ophthalmopathy. TCRdb re-analysed the multiplex PCR reads in MiXCR, keeping a single row per CDR3 protein. The profile shows around 340,000 distinct CDR3 sequences, 17% of them singletons. Sequenced: blood. These receptors were collected from a woman aged 30 to 39 with Graves' hyperthyroidism that later progressed to Graves' ophthalmopathy. CDR3s leave out the opening cysteine and the closing phenylalanine or tryptophan.

J gene,V gene,CDR3 protein
TRBJ1-2,TRBV11-2,ASSFGTVYGYT
TRBJ2-7,TRBV28,ASSSLAGLVFEQY
TRBJ2-1,TRBV6-1,ASQGLRGGLSYNEQF
TRBJ2-7,TRBV20-1,SAPRDRVIDEQY
TRBJ2-1,TRBV7-8,ASSLVGGLMSSYNEQF
TRBJ2-5,TRBV29-1,SVGLAGGPATQY
TRBJ1-1,TRBV12-3/TRBV12-4,ASSWMAGKSEAF
TRBJ1-4,TRBV3-1,ASSQRERHEKLF
TRBJ2-1,TRBV7-8,ASSFYRLGNEQF
TRBJ2-1,TRBV5-5,ASSLGSGNEQF
TRBJ2-3,TRBV2,ASRGPKGTTDTQY
TRBJ2-7,TRBV10-1,ASSDSRDRGSLYEQY
TRBJ1-2,TRBV28,ASSSVPGQGPTYGYT
TRBJ2-7,TRBV7-9,ASSLGQTDEREQY
TRBJ2-5,TRBV3-1,ASSQDLAGGIRYQY
TRBJ1-2,TRBV5-1,ASSNPGQGDGYT
TRBJ2-3,TRBV4-1,ASSQGPPGSSTDTQY
TRBJ1-4,TRBV20-1,SALEGAVEKLF
TRBJ2-1,TRBV12-3/TRBV12-4,ASSSSYLGASGRNEQF
TRBJ2-1,TRBV12-3/TRBV12-4,ASTGTGNWNEQF
TRBJ1-2,TRBV11-2,ASSPSGGRGGYT
TRBJ1-2,TRBV19,ASRIRDSRTLNYGYT
TRBJ2-7,TRBV7-2,ASSLGFRHPSYEQY
TRBJ2-1,TRBV5-6,ASSLFASSSYNEQF
TRBJ2-3,TRBV29-1,SVEGTSTDTQY
TRBJ2-2,TRBV20-1,SARYGGQDTGELF
TRBJ2-1,TRBV7-8,ASSPRLAGLSNEQF
TRBJ2-7,TRBV20-1,SARGTSGPYERY
TRBJ1-4,TRBV9,ASSVEPGQHEKLF
TRBJ1-2,TRBV2,ASSEGRLYGYT
TRBJ1-6,TRBV2,ASSANSPLH
TRBJ2-2,TRBV5-5,ASTPGQRNTGELF
TRBJ1-4,TRBV2,ASSEFLGPNEKLF
TRBJ1-2,TRBV10-3,AISVRADYGYT
TRBJ2-1,TRBV3-1,ASSRVGPNEQF
TRBJ2-3,TRBV6-2/TRBV6-3,ASSYVPLAGVEDTQY
TRBJ1-5,TRBV28,AGTRSNQPQH
TRBJ1-1,TRBV20-1,SARDQDRLNTEAF
TRBJ1-5,TRBV2,ASSELVDQPQH
TRBJ2-2,TRBV20-1,SANNIAGTNTGELF